These T cell receptor beta chains were read from a single sample in a study of OX40 agonist ivuxolimab in advanced cancers. The data were produced by immunoSEQ multiplex PCR, yet TCRdb's version contains in-frame clones alone and is incomplete. The table lists approximately 44,000 clones, roughly 80% of them singletons. Source: CD4+ or CD8+ T cells sorted from blood, taken in a trial of the OX40 agonist ivuxolimab. The receptor source for this set is an adult with an advanced solid tumor such as melanoma, head and neck, liver or kidney cancer. Each CDR3 is given with its conserved first and last residue. The order of the fields is V gene, clone size, J gene, D gene, CDR3 protein, CDR3 DNA. A D gene is named only where the DNA matches it firmly. Expanded clones get a size class; other rows say once, few or many, or leave the size out.

V: TRBV6-5
size: once
J: TRBJ1-3
D: .
CDR3: CASSSGVRGNTIYF
DNA: TGTGCCAGCAGTTCGGGCGTGAGGGGAAACACCATATATTTT

V: TRBV6-5
size: .
J: TRBJ1-3
D: .
CDR3: CASSYSSRADTIYF
DNA: TGTGCCAGCAGTTACTCTTCCAGGGCGGACACCATATATTTT

V: TRBV14
size: .
J: TRBJ2-5
D: .
CDR3: CASSRGRETQYF
DNA: TGTGCCAGCAGCCGGGGAAGGGAGACCCAGTACTTC

V: TRBV10-1
size: .
J: TRBJ2-7
D: .
CDR3: CASSESGSYEQYF
DNA: TGCGCCAGCAGTGAGTCAGGAAGCTACGAGCAGTACTTC

V: TRBV9
size: .
J: TRBJ2-1
D: TRBD1
CDR3: CASSSQTGHYNEQFF
DNA: TGTGCCAGCAGCTCCCAGACAGGGCATTACAATGAGCAGTTCTTC

V: TRBV7-2
size: .
J: TRBJ2-7
D: .
CDR3: CASSSIYEQYF
DNA: TGTGCCAGCAGCTCAATATACGAGCAGTACTTC

V: TRBV7-2
size: .
J: TRBJ1-4
D: .
CDR3: CASRPGPLGGEKLFF
DNA: TGTGCCAGCAGACCAGGGCCCCTCGGCGGTGAAAAACTGTTTTTT

V: TRBV29-1
size: .
J: TRBJ1-2
D: .
CDR3: CSVQVGYGYTF
DNA: TGCAGCGTTCAAGTGGGCTATGGCTACACCTTC

V: TRBV7-2
size: .
J: TRBJ1-1
D: .
CDR3: CASSLSQGMNTEAFF
DNA: TGTGCCAGCAGCTTGAGTCAGGGAATGAACACTGAAGCTTTCTTT

V: TRBV29-1
size: .
J: TRBJ2-1
D: .
CDR3: CSAAGRLYNEQFF
DNA: TGCAGCGCCGCGGGGAGATTGTACAATGAGCAGTTCTTC

V: TRBV6-4
size: .
J: TRBJ2-2
D: TRBD2
CDR3: CASSRGAGGPFGELFF
DNA: TGTGCCAGCAGCCGTGGAGCGGGAGGGCCTTTCGGGGAGCTGTTTTTT

V: TRBV5-1
size: .
J: TRBJ2-3
D: TRBD2
CDR3: CASSLALSGATDTQYF
DNA: TGCGCCAGCAGCTTGGCGCTTAGCGGGGCCACAGATACGCAGTATTTT

V: TRBV2
size: .
J: TRBJ2-5
D: TRBD2
CDR3: CASRPGLAGGGRETQYF
DNA: TGTGCCAGCAGGCCCGGACTAGCGGGAGGGGGGCGAGAGACCCAGTACTTC

V: TRBV19
size: .
J: TRBJ2-7
D: TRBD1
CDR3: CASSGDRRSEQYF
DNA: TGTGCCAGTAGTGGGGACAGGAGAAGCGAGCAGTACTTC

V: TRBV5-4
size: .
J: TRBJ2-7
D: .
CDR3: CASSPGTSSYEQYF
DNA: TGTGCCAGCAGCCCCGGAACATCTTCCTACGAGCAGTACTTC

V: TRBV30
size: .
J: TRBJ1-5
D: .
CDR3: CAWSVRGRGSQPQHF
DNA: TGTGCCTGGAGTGTTAGGGGAAGGGGGTCTCAGCCCCAGCATTTT

V: TRBV6-5
size: .
J: TRBJ2-7
D: .
CDR3: CASSPRERGSYEQYF
DNA: TGTGCCAGCAGCCCACGAGAACGGGGGTCCTACGAGCAGTACTTC

V: TRBV28
size: .
J: TRBJ1-2
D: .
CDR3: CASSQITTSKTNYGYTF
DNA: TGTGCCAGCAGTCAAATCACAACGTCAAAAACTAACTATGGCTACACCTTC

V: TRBV20-1
size: .
J: TRBJ2-1
D: .
CDR3: CSASFSEQFF
DNA: TGCAGTGCTAGCTTCAGTGAGCAGTTCTTC

V: TRBV19
size: .
J: TRBJ1-5
D: .
CDR3: CASRESGNQPQHF
DNA: TGTGCCAGTAGGGAAAGTGGCAATCAGCCCCAGCATTTT

V: TRBV19
size: once
J: TRBJ1-2
D: .
CDR3: CASTLEGRSYGYTF
DNA: TGTGCCAGTACTTTGGAGGGGAGGAGCTATGGCTACACCTTC

V: TRBV19
size: .
J: TRBJ2-3
D: .
CDR3: CASGGRRADTQYF
DNA: TGTGCCAGTGGGGGACGACGAGCAGATACGCAGTATTTT

V: TRBV7-8
size: few
J: TRBJ2-7
D: .
CDR3: CASSLDPHEQYF
DNA: TGTGCCAGCAGCCTCGACCCCCACGAGCAGTACTTC

V: TRBV4-3
size: few
J: TRBJ1-6
D: TRBD1
CDR3: CASSRTGVNSPLHF
DNA: TGCGCCAGCAGCCGGACAGGGGTCAATTCACCCCTCCACTTT

V: TRBV18
size: .
J: TRBJ2-1
D: TRBD2
CDR3: CASSLGLAGVNEQFF
DNA: TGTGCCAGCTCACTAGGACTAGCGGGAGTGAACGAGCAGTTCTTC

V: TRBV6-1
size: .
J: TRBJ2-7
D: TRBD2
CDR3: CASSEGLAGKYEQYF
DNA: TGTGCCAGCAGTGAAGGCCTAGCGGGAAAATACGAGCAGTACTTC